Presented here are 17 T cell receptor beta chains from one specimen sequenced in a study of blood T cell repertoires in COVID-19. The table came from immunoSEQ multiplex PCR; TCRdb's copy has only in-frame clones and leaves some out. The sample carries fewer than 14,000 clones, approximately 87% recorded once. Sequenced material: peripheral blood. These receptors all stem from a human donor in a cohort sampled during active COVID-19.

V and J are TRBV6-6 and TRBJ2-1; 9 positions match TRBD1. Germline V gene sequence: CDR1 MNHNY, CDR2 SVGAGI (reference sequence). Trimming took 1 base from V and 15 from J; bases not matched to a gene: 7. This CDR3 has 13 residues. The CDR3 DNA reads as TGTGCCAGCAGTTACTTAGGACAGGGGCGGACGTTCTTC. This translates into CASSYLGQGRTFF.

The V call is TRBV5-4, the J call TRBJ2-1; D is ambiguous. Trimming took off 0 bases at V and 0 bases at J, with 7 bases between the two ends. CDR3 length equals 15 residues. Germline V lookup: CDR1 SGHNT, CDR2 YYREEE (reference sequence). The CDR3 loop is CASSLALSSYNEQFF. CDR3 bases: TGTGCCAGCAGCTTGGCGCTGAGCTCCTACAATGAGCAGTTCTTC.

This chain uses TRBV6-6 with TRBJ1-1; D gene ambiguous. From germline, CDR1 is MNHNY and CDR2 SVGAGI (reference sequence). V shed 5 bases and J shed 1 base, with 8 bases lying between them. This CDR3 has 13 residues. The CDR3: CASSTAGNTEAFF. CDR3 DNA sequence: TGTGCCAGCAGTACCGCAGGGAACACTGAAGCTTTCTTT.

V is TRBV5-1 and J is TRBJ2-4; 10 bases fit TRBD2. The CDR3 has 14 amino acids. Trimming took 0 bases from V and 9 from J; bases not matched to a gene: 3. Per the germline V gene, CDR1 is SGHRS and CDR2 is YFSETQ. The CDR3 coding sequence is TGCGCCAGCAGCTTGGCAGCGGGAGGGGGCATTCAGTACTTC. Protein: CASSLAAGGGIQYF. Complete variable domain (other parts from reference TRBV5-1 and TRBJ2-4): KAGVTQTPRYLIKTRGQQVTLSCSPISGHRSVSWYQQTPGQGLQFLFEYFSETQRNKGNFPGRFSGRQFSNSRSEMNVSTLELGDSALYLCASSLAAGGGIQYFGAGTRLSVL.

The chain's CDR3 is CASSEGRHTLQPQHF. CDR3 DNA: TGTGCCAGCAGTGAGGGGCGACACACCCTTCAGCCCCAGCATTTT. The rearrangement joins TRBV6-1 to TRBJ1-5, with D possibly TRBD1 on 5 matching bases. CDR1 MNHNS and CDR2 SASEGT come from the germline V gene. This CDR3 comprises 15 residues. V was cut by 3 bases and J by 6 bases, with 15 bases left in between.

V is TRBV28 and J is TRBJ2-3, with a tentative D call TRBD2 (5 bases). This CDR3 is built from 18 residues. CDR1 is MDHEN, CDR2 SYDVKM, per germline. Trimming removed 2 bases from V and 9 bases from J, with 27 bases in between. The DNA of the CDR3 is TGTGCCAGCAGTTTACTTAATTTCGGGGAGACGCCCTCAAGCACGCAGTATTTT. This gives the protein CASSLLNFGETPSSTQYF.

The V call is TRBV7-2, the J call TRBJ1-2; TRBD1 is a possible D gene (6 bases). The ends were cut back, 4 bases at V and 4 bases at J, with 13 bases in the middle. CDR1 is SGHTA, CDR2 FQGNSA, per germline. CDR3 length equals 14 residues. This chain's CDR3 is CASSSRQAVYGYTF. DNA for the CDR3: TGTGCCAGCAGCTCCAGACAGGCGGTCTATGGCTACACCTTC.

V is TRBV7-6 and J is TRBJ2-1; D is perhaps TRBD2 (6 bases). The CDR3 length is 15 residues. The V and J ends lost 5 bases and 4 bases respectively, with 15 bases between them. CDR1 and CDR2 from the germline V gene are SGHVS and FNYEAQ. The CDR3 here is CASSARRAGYNEQFF. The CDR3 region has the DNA TGTGCCAGCAGCGCGAGGAGGGCCGGGTACAATGAGCAGTTCTTC.

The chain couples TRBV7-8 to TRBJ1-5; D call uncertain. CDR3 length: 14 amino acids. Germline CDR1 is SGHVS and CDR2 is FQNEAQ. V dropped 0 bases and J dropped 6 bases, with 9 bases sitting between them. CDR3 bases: TGTGCCAGCAGCTTAGCATCTAGCGGTCAGCCCCAGCATTTT. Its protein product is CASSLASSGQPQHF.

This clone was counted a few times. The CDR3 DNA sequence: TGTGCCAGCAGCCAAGACCCCACAGGGGGCTACGAGCAGTACTTC. Its translation is CASSQDPTGGYEQYF. This chain uses TRBV4-2 with TRBJ2-7; 8 bases agree with TRBD1. The length of the CDR3 is 15 residues. CDR1 is LGHNA and CDR2 is YNFKEQ in the germline V gene. The junction had 4 bases not matched to a gene; V was cut back by 0 bases and J by 3 bases.

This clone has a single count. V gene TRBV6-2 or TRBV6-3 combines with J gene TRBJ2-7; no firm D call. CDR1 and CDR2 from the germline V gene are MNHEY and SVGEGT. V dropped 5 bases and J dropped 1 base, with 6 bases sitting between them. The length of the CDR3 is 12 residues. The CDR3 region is CASSLLSYEQYF. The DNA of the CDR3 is TGTGCCAGCAGTCTCCTGTCCTACGAGCAGTACTTC.

CDR3 residues: CASSVGQSAKNIQYF. In nucleotides, the CDR3 is TGTGCCAGCAGCGTTGGACAGTCAGCCAAAAACATTCAGTACTTC. This chain connects TRBV9 to TRBJ2-4; tentative D call: TRBD1 (6 bases). The V end lost 2 bases, the J end lost 0 bases, and 9 bases lay between the germline ends. The CDR3 length is 15 residues. CDR1 and CDR2 from the germline V gene are SGDLS and YYNGEE.

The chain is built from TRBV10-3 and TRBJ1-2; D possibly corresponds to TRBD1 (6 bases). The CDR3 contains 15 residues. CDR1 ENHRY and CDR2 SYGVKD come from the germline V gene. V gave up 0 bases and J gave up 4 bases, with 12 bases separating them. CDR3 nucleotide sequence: TGTGCCATCAGTGAGTCGGACAGTTCTAGCTATGGCTACACCTTC. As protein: CAISESDSSSYGYTF.

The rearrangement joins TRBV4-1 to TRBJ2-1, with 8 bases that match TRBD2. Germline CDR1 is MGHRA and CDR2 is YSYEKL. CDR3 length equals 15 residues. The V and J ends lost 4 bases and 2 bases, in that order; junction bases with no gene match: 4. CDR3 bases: TGCGCCAGCAGCCGGCGGGAGGACACCTACAATGAGCAGTTCTTC. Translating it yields CASSRREDTYNEQFF.

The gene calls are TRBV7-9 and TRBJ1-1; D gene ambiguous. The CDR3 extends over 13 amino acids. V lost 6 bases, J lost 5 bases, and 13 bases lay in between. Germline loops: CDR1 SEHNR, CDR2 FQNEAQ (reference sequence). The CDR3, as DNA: TGTGCCAGCAGACTAAACCAGAGAACTGAAGCTTTCTTT. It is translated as CASRLNQRTEAFF.

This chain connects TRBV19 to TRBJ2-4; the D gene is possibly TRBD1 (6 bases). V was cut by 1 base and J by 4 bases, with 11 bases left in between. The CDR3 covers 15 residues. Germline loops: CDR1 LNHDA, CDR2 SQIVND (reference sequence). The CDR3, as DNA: TGTGCCAGTAGTATAGGGCTAGGACAGAAAAACATTCAGTACTTC. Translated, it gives CASSIGLGQKNIQYF. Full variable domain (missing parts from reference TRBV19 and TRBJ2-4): DGGITQSPKYLFRKEGQNVTLSCEQNLNHDAMYWYRQDPGQGLRLIYYSQIVNDFQKGDIAEGYSVSREKKESFPLTVTSAQKNPTAFYLCASSIGLGQKNIQYFGAGTRLSVL.

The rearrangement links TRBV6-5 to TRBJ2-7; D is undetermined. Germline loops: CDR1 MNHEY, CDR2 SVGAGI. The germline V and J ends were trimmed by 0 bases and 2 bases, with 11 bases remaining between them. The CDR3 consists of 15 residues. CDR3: CASSYSTGQPYEQYF. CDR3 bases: TGTGCCAGCAGTTACTCGACTGGTCAGCCCTACGAGCAGTACTTC.